The entry below gives a single T cell receptor beta chain sequence along with its context. The antigen remains undetermined. These data come from a study of post-analysis software for immune sequencing data. Study observations and caveats: Patients showed TRBV5-6, TRBV5-1 and TRBV20-1 among four to six TRBV segments more frequent than in controls.

The CDR3 is 12 amino acids. V lost 5 bases and J lost 7, with 11 bases in between. Unique molecular identifiers were carried by the TCR beta cDNA libraries. TCRdb used MiXCR to reprocess the PCR reads, holding one entry per CDR3 protein. The sample holds 750,000 to 950,000 distinct CDR3 sequences, approximately 53% seen once. The chain employs TRBV12-3 or TRBV12-4 and TRBJ1-2; maybe TRBD1 (6 bases). The sample was blood. The clonotype was recovered from a girl aged 10 to 17 with multiple sclerosis. CDR3 protein: CASSGRGSGYTF. DNA of the CDR3: TGTGCCAGCAGTGGCAGGGGCTCTGGCTACACCTTC.